The 17 T cell receptor beta chains below all came from one sample that was sequenced in a study of T cell responses to AZD1222 COVID-19 vaccine. Assay: immunoSEQ multiplex PCR; the TCRdb copy retains only in-frame clones and omits some. Among roughly 80,000 clones, about nine tenths were seen once, and the ten largest hold about 3.5%. The sequencing here drew on peripheral blood, taken 28 days after the second AZD1222 dose. These receptors were obtained from an adult who received the AZD1222 COVID-19 vaccine.

The chain couples TRBV9 to TRBJ1-1, with D possibly TRBD1 on 5 matching bases. CDR1 is SGDLS and CDR2 is YYNGEE in the germline V gene. This CDR3 spans 16 amino acids. V lost 0 bases and J 0 bases, leaving 12 bases between the germline ends. The CDR3 coding sequence is TGTGCCAGCAGCGTAGACCCGGGGGGAATGAACACTGAAGCTTTCTTT. Translating it yields CASSVDPGGMNTEAFF.

The V and J genes are TRBV5-1 and TRBJ2-6; maybe TRBD2 (6 bases). Germline V CDR1 and CDR2: SGHRS, YFSETQ. The CDR3 covers 14 residues. V was clipped by 7 bases and J by 1 base, with 9 bases between them. CDR3 in amino acids: CASAGKSGANVLTF. The CDR3 nucleotides are TGCGCCAGCGCGGGGAAGTCTGGGGCCAACGTCCTGACTTTC.

The CDR3 nucleotides read TGCGCCAGCAGCCCACGGGACAGCCCAGTTCTGTACTTC. Amino acids: CASSPRDSPVLYF. This chain connects TRBV4-1 to TRBJ2-7; 7 bases fit TRBD1. The trim removed 4 bases at V and 12 bases at J, leaving 12 bases unmatched. The CDR3 contains 13 residues. CDR1 and CDR2 from the germline V gene are MGHRA and YSYEKL.

The rearrangement links TRBV2 to TRBJ2-3, with D uncertain. CDR1 and CDR2 from the germline V gene are SNHLY and FYNNEI. The CDR3 length is 14 residues. V was cut by 2 bases and J by 6 bases, with 12 bases left in between. CDR3 residues: CASSEKRAGDTQYF. CDR3 DNA sequence: TGTGCCAGCAGTGAAAAAAGGGCAGGTGATACGCAGTATTTT.

The chain uses TRBV2 and TRBJ2-3; 9 bases are a match to TRBD2. Germline loops: CDR1 SNHLY, CDR2 FYNNEI. The CDR3 sequence is 19 residues long. The V segment lost 7 bases and the J segment 0 bases; nucleotides outside the gene matches: 17. The CDR3 here is CASTGGLAGATSSTDTQYF. In DNA, the CDR3 is TGTGCCAGCACAGGGGGTTTAGCGGGGGCAACCTCTAGCACAGATACGCAGTATTTT.

This chain joins TRBV10-3 and TRBJ1-5, with 8 bases matching TRBD1. Per germline, CDR1 ENHRY and CDR2 SYGVKD. The CDR3 is made up of 15 amino acids. J lost 4 bases, V lost 3 bases, and 5 bases had no gene match. CDR3 sequence: CAISENRGSNQPQHF. Here the CDR3 DNA reads TGTGCCATCAGTGAAAACAGGGGGTCAAATCAGCCCCAGCATTTT.

The rearrangement joins TRBV19 to TRBJ2-2; 10 positions match TRBD1. Per the germline V gene, CDR1 is LNHDA and CDR2 is SQIVND (reference sequence). V was pared by 4 bases and J by 3 bases, with 5 bases of the junction left unmatched. The CDR3 runs 16 residues. CDR3 DNA sequence: TGTGCCAGTAGTAATGAGGGACAGGGGTACACCGGGGAGCTGTTTTTT. Amino acids: CASSNEGQGYTGELFF.

A note on this clone: One junction end does not reproduce the germline sequence, and a read error may be involved. This sequence joins TRBV7-2 and TRBJ1-6, with a weak D call TRBD1 (6 bases). Germline CDR1 and CDR2: SGHTA and FQGNSA. The CDR3 extends over 17 amino acids. CDR3: CASSKDSYHSDNSPLHF. The CDR3, as DNA: TGTGCCAGCTCCAAGGACAGCTATCACTCCGATAATTCACCCCTCCACTTT.

This CDR3 reads CASSPTGQGGSGNTIYF. The CDR3 DNA reads TGTGCCAGCAGCCCAACGGGTCAGGGCGGCTCTGGAAACACCATATATTTT. This chain links TRBV7-8 with TRBJ1-3; the D gene is possibly TRBD1 (5 bases). Trimming stripped 5 bases from V and 0 bases from J, with 17 bases between. The CDR3 contains 17 residues. CDR1 is SGHVS, CDR2 FQNEAQ, per germline.

In DNA form, the CDR3 reads TGTGCCAGCAGCTTAGCGTTTTCGTTGGACAGGGAGGGAGTTTACGAGCAGTACTTC. Encoded protein: CASSLAFSLDREGVYEQYF. The chain is built from TRBV7-9 and TRBJ2-7; a weak D match, TRBD1 (8 bases). The CDR3 loop spans 19 amino acids. V lost 0 bases, J lost 4 bases, and 25 bases lay in between. CDR1 and CDR2 from the germline V gene are SEHNR and FQNEAQ (reference sequence).

This chain links TRBV19 with TRBJ1-2; possible D gene TRBD1, 5 bases. V was trimmed by 4 bases and J by 5 bases, leaving 11 bases between them. The CDR3 contains 13 residues. Germline V gene lookup returns CDR1 LNHDA and CDR2 SQIVND (reference sequence). The CDR3 DNA is TGTGCCAGTAGTAAAGGGGTCGGGTATGGCTACACCTTC. Residues: CASSKGVGYGYTF. The full variable domain, completed using reference TRBV19 and TRBJ1-2, is DGGITQSPKYLFRKEGQNVTLSCEQNLNHDAMYWYRQDPGQGLRLIYYSQIVNDFQKGDIAEGYSVSREKKESFPLTVTSAQKNPTAFYLCASSKGVGYGYTFGSGTRLTVV.

The chain has TRBV7-8 and TRBJ1-2; D is unclear. The germline V gene has CDR1 SGHVS and CDR2 FQNEAQ. The CDR3 is 14 amino acids. Trimming shortened V by 1 base and J by 3 bases, and 9 bases separated the two germline ends. The CDR3 nucleotides read TGTGCCAGCAGCTTAGGCCGGCAGTACTATGGCTACACCTTC. It translates to CASSLGRQYYGYTF. Full variable domain (missing parts from reference TRBV7-8 and TRBJ1-2): GAGVSQSPRYKVAKRGQDVALRCDPISGHVSLFWYQQALGQGPEFLTYFQNEAQLDKSGLPSDRFFAERPEGSVSTLKIQRTQQEDSAVYLCASSLGRQYYGYTFGSGTRLTVV.

About this clone itself: In this CDR3 the conserved last residue, phenylalanine or tryptophan, is missing, so a read error is likely. Because the CDR3's place on the DNA is in doubt, the DNA is left out and the CDR3 is given as listed by TCRdb. The CDR3 region is CASRSRLARD. The chain uses TRBV12-2 and TRBJ2-7; TRBD2, the table's D call, was not compared with the DNA. TRBV12-2 is termed a pseudogene. The CDR3 is 10 residues long, ends included.

The V and J genes are TRBV18 and TRBJ1-6; D is ambiguous. V lost 3 bases, J lost 6 bases, and 15 bases lay in between. The CDR3 consists of 16 residues. Germline V CDR1 and CDR2: KGHSH, LQKENI. The CDR3 region has the DNA TGTGCCAGCTCACCTTGGCGAGAGCCTGGTAATTCACCCCTCCACTTT. Residues: CASSPWREPGNSPLHF.

The chain links TRBV28 to TRBJ1-5; D remains ambiguous. The CDR3 spans 15 residues. The germline gives CDR1 MDHEN, CDR2 SYDVKM. Deletions cut 1 base from V and 5 bases from J, with 12 bases between. The DNA of the CDR3 is TGTGCCAGCAGTTTATTTGGAGCCACCTATCAGCCCCAGCATTTT. This sequence encodes CASSLFGATYQPQHF.

The chain has TRBV30 and TRBJ1-5; maybe TRBD1 (6 bases). Germline CDR1 reads GTSNPN; CDR2 reads SVGIG (reference sequence). Trimming left V 4 bases short and J 3 bases short, with 10 bases between. The CDR3 is 13 residues long. The CDR3 DNA reads TGTGCCTGGAAGGACAGCTCCAATCAGCCCCAGCATTTT. Protein: CAWKDSSNQPQHF.

This sequence joins TRBV21-1 and TRBJ1-2; the table's D call, TRBD1, has no DNA check behind it. TRBV21-1 is an annotated pseudogene. This CDR3 has 14 amino acids. The CDR3 coding sequence is TGTGCCAGCAGGCCGAGGGGGTGTCTTTATGGCTACACCTTC. This encodes CASRPRGCLYGYTF.